The entry that follows covers one T cell receptor beta chain sequence. The data stem from a study of blood T cell repertoires in COVID-19. Study as a whole: The United States, Italy and Spain supplied acute and convalescent COVID-19 samples. Sample material is recorded as cDNA or gDNA derived from T cells, B-cell-depleted T cells, or PBMCs.

Original processing methods: The authors estimated nucleated cell counts from reference gene primer amplification. Clones were sequenced by immunoSEQ multiplex PCR, and TCRdb holds only the in-frame ones, with some missing. D and trimming come from the DNA, and the V and J calls and clone size come from that table. Of under 200,000 clones listed, 65% to 90% are singletons. This TCR was sampled from a man in his sixties with acute or convalescent COVID-19. What was sequenced was peripheral blood.

The DNA for the CDR3 is TGTGCCAGCAGCTCTACAGGGGGCATCCATGGCTACACCTTC. As protein: CASSSTGGIHGYTF. J is TRBJ1-2 and V is TRBV6-5; 9 nucleotides line up with TRBD1. The V gene end was trimmed by 6 bases and the J gene end by 6 bases; junction bases not matched to a gene: 8. The CDR3 has 14 residues. Germline-derived CDR1 and CDR2 are MNHEY and SVGAGI.